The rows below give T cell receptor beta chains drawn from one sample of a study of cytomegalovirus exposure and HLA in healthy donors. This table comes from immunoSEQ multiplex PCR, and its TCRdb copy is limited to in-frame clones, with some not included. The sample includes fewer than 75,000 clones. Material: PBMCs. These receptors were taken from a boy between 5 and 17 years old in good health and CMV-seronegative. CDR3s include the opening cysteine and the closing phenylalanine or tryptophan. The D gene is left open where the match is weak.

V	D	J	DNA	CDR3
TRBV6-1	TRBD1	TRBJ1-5	TGTGCCAGCAGCGAAATCGGGACAGGGTCCAGGGAGCCCCAGCATTTT	CASSEIGTGSREPQHF
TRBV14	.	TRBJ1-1	TGTGCCAGCAGCCCTACCCGGGGGGCAGGTGAAGCTTTCTTT	CASSPTRGAGEAFF
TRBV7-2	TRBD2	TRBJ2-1	TGTGCCAGCAGCCTCCGGACTAGCGGGGGGGCTGTGGAGCAGTTCTTC	CASSLRTSGGAVEQFF
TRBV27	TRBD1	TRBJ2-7	TGTGCCAGCAGTTTTATCGGGTTGGGACAGTCAACCTACGAGCAGTACTTC	CASSFIGLGQSTYEQYF
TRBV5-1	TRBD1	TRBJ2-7	TGCGCCAGCAGCCTCGACAGGGCGGAGTACGAGCAGTACTTC	CASSLDRAEYEQYF
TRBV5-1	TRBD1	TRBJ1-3	TGCGCCAGCAGCTCGGAGGGACAGGGGAACACCATATATTTT	CASSSEGQGNTIYF
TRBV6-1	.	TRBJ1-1	TGTGCCAGCAGCTTGAGGACAGCGGACACTGAAGCTTTCTTT	CASSLRTADTEAFF
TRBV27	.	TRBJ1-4	TGTGCCAGCAGTTTCGCAATGCAGGGGTTAGGTGAAAAACTGTTTTTT	CASSFAMQGLGEKLFF
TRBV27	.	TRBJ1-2	TGTGCCGGCAGTTTATCCAGGGTCAATGGCTACACCTTC	CAGSLSRVNGYTF
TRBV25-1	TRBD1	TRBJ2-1	TGTGCCAGCAGTGATTCGCCGAATACAGGGGCGGACTACAATGAGCAGTTCTTC	CASSDSPNTGADYNEQFF
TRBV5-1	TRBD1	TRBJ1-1	TGCGCCAGCAGCTTGGCCAGGGGGGCAGGGACTGAAGCTTTCTTT	CASSLARGAGTEAFF
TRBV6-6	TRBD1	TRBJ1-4	TGTGCCAGCAGCCTCCAGGGGGCTTCTAATGAAAAACTGTTTTTT	CASSLQGASNEKLFF
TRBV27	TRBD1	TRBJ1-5	TGTGCCAGCAGTTTATCGAGGGACAGGAAACATCAGCCCCAGCATTTT	CASSLSRDRKHQPQHF
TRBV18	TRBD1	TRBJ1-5	TGTGCCAGCTCGCCAGGGGGCTCGGGCAATCAGCCCCAGCATTTT	CASSPGGSGNQPQHF
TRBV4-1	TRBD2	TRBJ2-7	TGCGCCAGCAGCCTCGGGGGGTTGTTAGACGAGCAGTACTTC	CASSLGGLLDEQYF
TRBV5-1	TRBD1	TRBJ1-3	TGCGCCAGCAGCTTGACAGGGGGACAAGGAAACACCATATATTTT	CASSLTGGQGNTIYF
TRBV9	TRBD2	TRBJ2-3	TGTGCCAGCAGCGCTATTACTAGCGGCACAGATACGCAGTATTTT	CASSAITSGTDTQYF
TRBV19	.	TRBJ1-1	TGTGCCAGTATCCCCCGACGACAGGTTATGAACACTGAAGCTTTCTTT	CASIPRRQVMNTEAFF
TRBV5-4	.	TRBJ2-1	TGTGCCAGCAGCTTGGCCGGAGTAGCTGGCAATGAGCAGTTCTTC	CASSLAGVAGNEQFF
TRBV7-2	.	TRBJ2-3	TGTGCCAGCAGCTTAGAGGTGGGCGGCACAGATACGCAGTATTTT	CASSLEVGGTDTQYF